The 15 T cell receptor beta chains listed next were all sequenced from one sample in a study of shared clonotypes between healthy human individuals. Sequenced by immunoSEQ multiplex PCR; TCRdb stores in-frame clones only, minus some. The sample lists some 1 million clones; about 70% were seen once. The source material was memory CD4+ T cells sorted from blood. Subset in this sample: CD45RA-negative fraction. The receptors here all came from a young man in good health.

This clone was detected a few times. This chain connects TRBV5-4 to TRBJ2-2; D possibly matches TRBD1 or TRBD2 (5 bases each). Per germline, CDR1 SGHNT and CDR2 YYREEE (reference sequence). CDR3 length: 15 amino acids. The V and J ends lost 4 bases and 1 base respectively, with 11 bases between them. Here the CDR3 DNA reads TGTGCCAGCAGCGTCGGGACGGTGAACACCGGGGAGCTGTTTTTT. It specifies CASSVGTVNTGELFF.

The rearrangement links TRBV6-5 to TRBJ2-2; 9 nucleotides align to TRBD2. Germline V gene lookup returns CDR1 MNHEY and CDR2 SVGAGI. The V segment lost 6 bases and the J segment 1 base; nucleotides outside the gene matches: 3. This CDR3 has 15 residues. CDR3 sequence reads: CASRTAGGNTGELFF. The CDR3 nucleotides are TGTGCCAGCAGAACAGCGGGGGGGAACACCGGGGAGCTGTTTTTT.

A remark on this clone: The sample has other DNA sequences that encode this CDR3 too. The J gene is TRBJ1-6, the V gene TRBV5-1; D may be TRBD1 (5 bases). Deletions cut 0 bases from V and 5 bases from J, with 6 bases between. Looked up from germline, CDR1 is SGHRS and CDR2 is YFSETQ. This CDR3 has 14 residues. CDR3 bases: TGCGCCAGCAGCTTGGGACAGAATAATTCACCCCTCCACTTT. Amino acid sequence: CASSLGQNNSPLHF.

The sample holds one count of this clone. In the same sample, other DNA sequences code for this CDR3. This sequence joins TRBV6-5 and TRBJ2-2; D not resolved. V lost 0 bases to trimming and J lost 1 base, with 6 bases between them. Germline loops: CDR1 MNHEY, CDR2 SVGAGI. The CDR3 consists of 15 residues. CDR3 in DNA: TGTGCCAGCAGTTACTCGATACAGAACACCGGGGAGCTGTTTTTT. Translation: CASSYSIQNTGELFF.

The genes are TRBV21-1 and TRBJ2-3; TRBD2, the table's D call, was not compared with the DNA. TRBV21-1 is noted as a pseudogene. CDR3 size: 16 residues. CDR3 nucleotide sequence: TGTGCCAGCAGCAGAGACCGGGACTGGCACACAGATACGCAGTATTTT. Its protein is CASSRDRDWHTDTQYF.

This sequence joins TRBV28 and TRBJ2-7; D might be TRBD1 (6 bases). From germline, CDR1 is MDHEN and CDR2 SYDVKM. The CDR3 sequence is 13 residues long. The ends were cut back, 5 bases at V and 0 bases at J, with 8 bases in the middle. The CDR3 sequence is CASSRQDSYEQYF. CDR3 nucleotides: TGTGCCAGCAGTCGACAGGACTCCTACGAGCAGTACTTC.

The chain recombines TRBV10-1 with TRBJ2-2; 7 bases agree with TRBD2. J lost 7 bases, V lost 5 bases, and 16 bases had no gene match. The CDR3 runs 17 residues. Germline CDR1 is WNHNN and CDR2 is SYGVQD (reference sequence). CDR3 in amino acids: CASSPLGTPGRGGELFF. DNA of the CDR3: TGCGCCAGCAGTCCGCTGGGGACCCCTGGGAGGGGCGGGGAGCTGTTTTTT.

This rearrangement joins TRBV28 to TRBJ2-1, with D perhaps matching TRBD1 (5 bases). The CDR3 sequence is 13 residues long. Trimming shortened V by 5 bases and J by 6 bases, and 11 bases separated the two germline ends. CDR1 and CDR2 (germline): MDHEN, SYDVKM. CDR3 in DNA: TGTGCCAGCAGTCTTAACGACAGCAATGAGCAGTTCTTC. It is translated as CASSLNDSNEQFF.

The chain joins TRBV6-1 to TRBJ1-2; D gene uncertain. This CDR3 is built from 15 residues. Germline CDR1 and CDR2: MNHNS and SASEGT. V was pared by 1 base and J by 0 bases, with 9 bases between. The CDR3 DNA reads TGTGCCAGCAGTGAAGGGCAGGAAGCTAACTATGGCTACACCTTC. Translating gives CASSEGQEANYGYTF.

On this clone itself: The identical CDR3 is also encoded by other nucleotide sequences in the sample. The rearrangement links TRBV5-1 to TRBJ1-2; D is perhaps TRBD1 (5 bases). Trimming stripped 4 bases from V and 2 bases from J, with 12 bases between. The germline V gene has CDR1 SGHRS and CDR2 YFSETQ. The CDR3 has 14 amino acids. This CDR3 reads CASSPGTGNYGYTF. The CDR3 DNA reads TGCGCCAGCAGCCCCGGGACGGGCAACTATGGCTACACCTTC. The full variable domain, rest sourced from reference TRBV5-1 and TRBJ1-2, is KAGVTQTPRYLIKTRGQQVTLSCSPISGHRSVSWYQQTPGQGLQFLFEYFSETQRNKGNFPGRFSGRQFSNSRSEMNVSTLELGDSALYLCASSPGTGNYGYTFGSGTRLTVV.

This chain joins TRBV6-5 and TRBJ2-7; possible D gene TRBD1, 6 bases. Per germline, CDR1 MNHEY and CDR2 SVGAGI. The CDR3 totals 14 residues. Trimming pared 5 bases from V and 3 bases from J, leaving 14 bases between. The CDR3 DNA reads TGTGCCAGCAGTCGCCACAGGGTTAGCTACGAGCAGTACTTC. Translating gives CASSRHRVSYEQYF.

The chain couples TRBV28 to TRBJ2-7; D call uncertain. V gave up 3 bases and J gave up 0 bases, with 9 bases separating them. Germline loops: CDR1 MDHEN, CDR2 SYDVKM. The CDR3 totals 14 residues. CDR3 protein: CASSFSVYSYEQYF. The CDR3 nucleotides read TGTGCCAGCAGTTTTTCGGTCTACTCCTACGAGCAGTACTTC.

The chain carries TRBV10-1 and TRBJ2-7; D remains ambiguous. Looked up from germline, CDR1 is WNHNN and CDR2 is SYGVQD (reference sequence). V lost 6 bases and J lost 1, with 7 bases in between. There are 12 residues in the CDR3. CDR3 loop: CASSHTSYEQYF. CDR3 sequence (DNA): TGCGCCAGCAGCCACACATCCTACGAGCAGTACTTC.

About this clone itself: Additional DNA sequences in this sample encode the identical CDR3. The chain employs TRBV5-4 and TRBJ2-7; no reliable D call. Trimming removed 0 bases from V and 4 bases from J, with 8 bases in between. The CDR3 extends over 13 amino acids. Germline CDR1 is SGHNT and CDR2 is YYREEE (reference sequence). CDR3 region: CASSLVDGYEQYF. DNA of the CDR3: TGTGCCAGCAGCTTGGTCGACGGGTACGAGCAGTACTTC.

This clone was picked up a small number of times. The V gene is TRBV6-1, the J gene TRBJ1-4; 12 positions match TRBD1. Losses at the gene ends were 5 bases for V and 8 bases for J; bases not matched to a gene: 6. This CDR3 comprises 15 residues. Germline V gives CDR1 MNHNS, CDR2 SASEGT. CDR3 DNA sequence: TGTGCCAGCAGTTTGGGACAGGGGGCGCGGGAAAAACTGTTTTTT. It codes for CASSLGQGAREKLFF.